This TCR beta chain was recovered during a study of T cell repertoires in cytomegalovirus infection. Regarding the study as a whole: The study identified carriers of CMV plus the relevant HLA from cumulative public TCR beta family frequency.

There are a few counts of this clonotype. Its antigen is currently unknown. TCRdb re-called the reads through MiXCR, storing one row per CDR3 protein. The sample records roughly 280,000 distinct CDR3 sequences, roughly an eighth being singletons. Germline V CDR1 and CDR2: SGHTA, FQGTGA. The V end lost 6 bases, the J end lost 6 bases, and 12 bases lay between the germline ends. This CDR3 comprises 13 residues. V gene TRBV7-3 combines with J gene TRBJ2-1; D possibly corresponds to TRBD2 (6 bases). Material for sequencing was PBMCs. This sequence originates from a human donor in good health (CMV status not recorded). Some clones in this sample may be carry-over from other donors' samples. CDR3 residues: CASRSETSNEQFF. The CDR3 region has the DNA TGTGCCAGCAGGTCAGAGACTAGCAATGAGCAGTTCTTC.